This TCR beta chain is from a study of response to subunit inactivated influenza vaccine. TCRdb reprocessed the RT-PCR reads with MiXCR, giving one entry per CDR3 protein. The table records hundreds of thousands of distinct CDR3 sequences, approximately 18% of them present only once. Findings and caveats of the study: Seasonal influenza vaccination, on each occasion, was suggested by the authors to recruit few new T cells.

This CDR3 is 15 amino acids long. V gave up 5 bases and J gave up 5 bases; unmatched junction bases: 2. Of note for this clonotype: The antigen is not known.

This sequence originates from a man aged 50-59 years who received an inactivated influenza vaccine. V is TRBV12-3 or TRBV12-4 and J is TRBJ2-1, with 14 bases lining up with TRBD2. The sequences come from PBMCs from blood, collected 4 to 6 days after vaccination. Written as DNA, the CDR3 is TGTGCCAGCAGTGGGACTAGCGGGGGCCACAATGAGCAGTTCTTC. Translation gives CASSGTSGGHNEQFF.